This T cell receptor (beta chain) was captured in a study of blood T cell repertoires in COVID-19 (dated by TCRdb to 2018 to 2020). With regard to the full study: Samples covering the acute and convalescent phases of COVID-19 were provided by collaborators in the United States, Italy and Spain. Deeply sampled blood TCRbeta repertoires from subjects exposed to, actively infected with, or recovered from COVID-19 were included in the dataset. Where HLA class I and class II types were available, the types were taken from metadata supplied by the sample provider, not from assay-based typing. The samples were drawn from two sources: the first 160 participants of the ongoing ImmuneRACE study, and 1,000 to 1,500 subjects contributed by 6 global collaborators. The sample metadata nearly always contained a de-identified subject ID, COVID-19 status, age in years and sex. The material from the prospective study consisted of cDNA or gDNA derived from T cells, B-cell-depleted T cells, or PBMCs. The repertoires were released in a freely available public database intended as a resource for research on the immune response to SARS-CoV-2.

Concerning this clone: Its binding antigen is unknown. Nothing much larger sits one base from this clone, and base qualities are not available.

The immunoSEQ Assay, a bias-controlled multiplex PCR, was used to amplify TCRbeta CDR3 regions from genomic DNA. In the paper's pipeline: The number of nucleated cells in each sample was estimated by amplification of reference gene primers within the assay. To quantify the absolute abundance of each unique TCRbeta CDR3 rearrangement, sequence reads were collapsed and filtered. For each sample, productive Simpson clonality was calculated as the square root of Simpson's diversity index across productive rearrangements. In its TCRdb copy, this immuneACCESS table keeps in-frame sequences only and misses some clones. Where compared with another copy, unresolved V genes explain less than half of these, and the others have no known cause. The V and J calls and clone size were taken over from that table, and D and trimming were inferred from the DNA. Counted in this sample were 150,000 or so clones; around 87% of them appeared once. The ten largest clonotypes hold approximately 6.2% of the sample.

CDR1 and CDR2, looked up from the germline V gene, are SNHLY and FYNNEI. Counted from cysteine to phenylalanine, this CDR3 has 14 amino acids. Kept here is only the CDR3 DNA, which spans 42 bases and is read in frame from base 1. Relative to germline, V is 6 bases shorter and J is 2 bases shorter, with 13 bases between their ends. Summary of the overall study and its limitations: The amount of clinical and demographic metadata varied by source and participant and was provided uncurated.

Each collaborating institution followed its own protocols to collect whole blood in K2EDTA tubes. For TCRbeta analysis, collaborator samples were shipped as frozen whole blood, as isolated PBMCs, or as DNA extracted from either sample type. This receptor was identified in a man older than 75 with acute or convalescent COVID-19. What was sequenced was peripheral blood. The rearrangement combines TRBV2 with TRBJ1-1; the best D guess is TRBD1, with 5 bases matching. The CDR3 here reads CASSATDSNTEAFF. The DNA sequence is as follows: TGTGCCAGCAGCGCAACTGACAGTAACACTGAAGCTTTCTTT.